These T cell receptor beta chains were read from a single sample in a study of cytomegalovirus exposure and HLA in healthy donors. The data were produced by immunoSEQ multiplex PCR, yet TCRdb's version contains in-frame clones alone and is incomplete. The sample has over 100,000 clones, 50% to 75% seen once. Sequenced input: PBMCs. The source of these receptors is a woman between 35 and 50 years old in good health and CMV-seropositive. CDR3s include the opening cysteine and the closing phenylalanine or tryptophan. The D gene is left open where the match is weak. Some rows mark clone size as missing; the rest say once, few, many or name a class of expanded clone.

clone_size: .; v_call: TRBV5-1; j_call: TRBJ2-3; d_call: TRBD2; cdr3_nt: TGCGCCAGCGCGGGGGGTAGCGGGGTTGCAGATACGCAGTATTTT; cdr3_aa: CASAGGSGVADTQYF
clone_size: .; v_call: TRBV28; j_call: TRBJ2-3; d_call: TRBD2; cdr3_nt: TGTGCCAGCAGCTTTCTAGCGGGGGGCACAGATACGCAGTATTTT; cdr3_aa: CASSFLAGGTDTQYF
clone_size: .; v_call: TRBV5-6; j_call: TRBJ2-3; d_call: TRBD2; cdr3_nt: TGTGCCACCTCCGCGACTAGCGGGATGGGCACAGATACGCAGTATTTT; cdr3_aa: CATSATSGMGTDTQYF
clone_size: .; v_call: TRBV30; j_call: TRBJ1-2; d_call: .; cdr3_nt: TGTGCCTGGAGCCCCACAGGGCGGCGGTCCAATGGCTACACCTTC; cdr3_aa: CAWSPTGRRSNGYTF
clone_size: .; v_call: TRBV5-1; j_call: TRBJ2-1; d_call: .; cdr3_nt: TGCGCCAGCAGCTTGGAAGGGAGCCCCTACAATGAGCAGTTCTTC; cdr3_aa: CASSLEGSPYNEQFF
clone_size: .; v_call: TRBV2; j_call: TRBJ1-1; d_call: .; cdr3_nt: TGTGCCAGCAGTGAAGCGGGACAGAACACTGAAGCTTTCTTT; cdr3_aa: CASSEAGQNTEAFF
clone_size: .; v_call: TRBV27; j_call: TRBJ2-7; d_call: TRBD1; cdr3_nt: TGTGCCAGCAGACACACAGGGGTTAATGTTCCGATCTACGAGCAGTACTTC; cdr3_aa: CASRHTGVNVPIYEQYF
clone_size: .; v_call: TRBV5-4; j_call: TRBJ1-2; d_call: .; cdr3_nt: TGTGCCAGCAGCTTACAGGGAGTGGATGGCTACACCTTC; cdr3_aa: CASSLQGVDGYTF
clone_size: .; v_call: TRBV27; j_call: TRBJ1-1; d_call: .; cdr3_nt: TGTGCCAGCAGTATTACAGGGCACACTGAAGCTTTCTTT; cdr3_aa: CASSITGHTEAFF
clone_size: .; v_call: TRBV11-3; j_call: TRBJ2-1; d_call: TRBD2; cdr3_nt: TGTGCCAGCAGCGAACCCGGGACTAGCGCCTACAATGAGCAGTTCTTC; cdr3_aa: CASSEPGTSAYNEQFF
clone_size: few; v_call: TRBV4-2; j_call: TRBJ1-1; d_call: .; cdr3_nt: TGTGCCAGCAGCCAAGACCAGGGTCAGAACACTGAAGCTTTCTTT; cdr3_aa: CASSQDQGQNTEAFF
clone_size: .; v_call: TRBV5-1; j_call: TRBJ1-1; d_call: .; cdr3_nt: TGCGCCAGCAGCCCAGAGCGGCATCGGAGAGTATACACTGAAGCTTTCTTT; cdr3_aa: CASSPERHRRVYTEAFF
clone_size: .; v_call: TRBV5-1; j_call: TRBJ1-1; d_call: .; cdr3_nt: TGCGCCAGCAGTTTATCGGACAGAATGAACACTGAAGCTTTCTTT; cdr3_aa: CASSLSDRMNTEAFF
clone_size: .; v_call: TRBV28; j_call: TRBJ1-1; d_call: .; cdr3_nt: TGTGCCAGCAGGGGGGTGGCAGGGGTGAACACTGAAGCTTTCTTT; cdr3_aa: CASRGVAGVNTEAFF
clone_size: few; v_call: TRBV9; j_call: TRBJ2-7; d_call: .; cdr3_nt: TGTGCCAGCAGCCCCAGCCTGGGACACGGCACCTACGAGCAGTACTTC; cdr3_aa: CASSPSLGHGTYEQYF
clone_size: .; v_call: TRBV28; j_call: TRBJ2-7; d_call: .; cdr3_nt: TGTGCCAGCAGCCCTGGCCAAGACTACGAGCAGTACTTC; cdr3_aa: CASSPGQDYEQYF
clone_size: .; v_call: TRBV5-1; j_call: TRBJ1-1; d_call: TRBD1; cdr3_nt: TGCGCCAGCAGCCCACAGGACAGGGTCGCGTTTAAGTACACTGAAGCTTTCTTT; cdr3_aa: CASSPQDRVAFKYTEAFF
clone_size: once; v_call: TRBV19; j_call: TRBJ1-1; d_call: .; cdr3_nt: TGTGCCAGTAGTATAGGTATCGCGGGGACTGAAGCTTTCTTT; cdr3_aa: CASSIGIAGTEAFF
clone_size: .; v_call: TRBV6-1; j_call: TRBJ2-3; d_call: .; cdr3_nt: TGTGCCAGCAGTGAAGCGCTTCGGGGCGGGGCTAGCACAGATACGCAGTATTTT; cdr3_aa: CASSEALRGGASTDTQYF
clone_size: few; v_call: TRBV30; j_call: TRBJ2-6; d_call: .; cdr3_nt: TGTGCCTGGGGTGGGGGGCACGAGGCCAACGTCCTGACTTTC; cdr3_aa: CAWGGGHEANVLTF
clone_size: .; v_call: TRBV5-6; j_call: TRBJ2-3; d_call: .; cdr3_nt: TGTGCCAGCAGCTTGGTGGAAGTCAGGGCCGGAGATACGCAGTATTTT; cdr3_aa: CASSLVEVRAGDTQYF
clone_size: .; v_call: TRBV13; j_call: TRBJ2-7; d_call: TRBD1; cdr3_nt: TGTGCCAGCAGACCCACCAAGACAGGGCTCTACGAGCAGTACTTC; cdr3_aa: CASRPTKTGLYEQYF
clone_size: .; v_call: TRBV6-5; j_call: TRBJ2-7; d_call: .; cdr3_nt: TGTGCCAGCAGTTACGGGAGATACGAGCAGTACTTC; cdr3_aa: CASSYGRYEQYF